This T cell receptor (beta chain) is drawn from a study of Ad26.COV2.S vaccination and SARS-CoV-2 variants. Study background: Ad26.COV2.S arm of COV1001 included the donor.

Treatment here: about 20 received Ad26.COV2.S at low or high dose, single or two shots; about five received placebo; per-sample allocation not given. Day 63 following the first vaccine or placebo injection was when the samples were taken. A Boston adult aged 18-55 years was the donor. Overall study results and limits: Possibly, TCR breadth and depth analyses underestimated total T cell responses.

A word on this clone: No antigen is known for it.

Clones were read by immunoSEQ multiplex PCR, and TCRdb kept only the in-frame ones, dropping some. This sample has around 340,000 clones, with about nine tenths found just once. This CDR3 contains 15 residues. V was clipped by 2 bases and J by 0 bases, with 7 bases between them. The germline gives CDR1 MNHNY, CDR2 SVGAGI (reference sequence). The sequence derives from a person aged 18-65 years who received the Ad26.COV2.S COVID-19 vaccine or a placebo. V is TRBV6-6 and J is TRBJ2-2; perhaps TRBD1 as D (5 bases). The sample here was peripheral blood, taken in a trial of Ad26.COV2.S vaccine versus placebo. The DNA of the CDR3 is TGTGCCAGCAGTTACCGGACACCGAACACCGGGGAGCTGTTTTTT. Protein product: CASSYRTPNTGELFF.